This T cell receptor beta chain was recovered during a study of T cells after yellow fever vaccination. The junction had 10 bases not matched to a gene; V was cut back by 7 bases and J by 6 bases. The CDR3 is 16 residues long. Germline CDR1 LNHDA, CDR2 SQIVND (reference sequence). There are a few counts of this clonotype. TCRdb reanalysed the 5' RACE reads using MiXCR and keeps one entry per CDR3 protein. This table holds hundreds of thousands of distinct CDR3 sequences, approximately 13% found once. The chain links TRBV19 to TRBJ2-2, with 11 nucleotides matching TRBD1. The sequence was obtained from a man aged 30 to 39 who received the YFV17D yellow fever vaccine. Sample: PBMCs, taken on the day of the yellow fever booster vaccination. The CDR3 DNA follows: TGTGCCAGTACCCACGCTCCGGGACAGGGGGCCGGGGAGCTGTTTTTT. Translating it yields CASTHAPGQGAGELFF.